This T cell receptor (beta chain) was sequenced in a study of blood T cell repertoires in COVID-19. Germline V CDR1 and CDR2: SGHRS, YFSETQ. V lost 4 bases to trimming and J lost 4 bases; unmatched junction nucleotides: 10. The length of the CDR3 is 15 residues. TCRdb's table, derived via immunoSEQ multiplex PCR, lists solely in-frame clones and lacks some. The table lists roughly 100,000 clones, around nine tenths of them singletons, with around 2.2% in the top ten. Sequenced sample: peripheral blood. This chain joins TRBV5-1 and TRBJ1-2, with 7 bases matching TRBD1. The TCR originated in a man aged 45-65 years with COVID-19, enrolled during active disease. CDR3 bases: TGCGCCAGCAGCAGAGACAGGGCTACCCCCTATGGCTACACCTTC. Translated, it gives CASSRDRATPYGYTF. Variable domain in full (rest from reference TRBV5-1 and TRBJ1-2): KAGVTQTPRYLIKTRGQQVTLSCSPISGHRSVSWYQQTPGQGLQFLFEYFSETQRNKGNFPGRFSGRQFSNSRSEMNVSTLELGDSALYLCASSRDRATPYGYTFGSGTRLTVV.